This T cell receptor beta chain stems from a study of blood T cell repertoires in COVID-19. Across the whole study: Some COVID-19 samples were acute and others convalescent; all came from the United States, Italy and Spain.

Per germline, CDR1 MNHEY and CDR2 SVGEGT. The CDR3 runs 15 residues. V dropped 5 bases and J dropped 7; count of bases not matched to a gene: 7. Profiling relied on immunoSEQ multiplex PCR, and the TCRdb table lists in-frame clones only, not all of them. The profile shows some 340,000 clones, less than 90% of them singletons. Residents of about two dozen US areas, aged roughly 18 to 89 years, made up the participants. Clinical history as reported by participants underpinned cohort assignment. Recovered participants had two consecutive negative NP/OP PCR tests, healthcare professional clearance, or symptom resolution.

This chain links TRBV6-2 or TRBV6-3 with TRBJ1-6, with 8 bases fitting TRBD1. The clonotype comes from a woman aged 45-65 years who had recovered from COVID-19. The sample taken for sequencing was PBMCs or T cells enriched from blood (not recorded which). The CDR3 reads CASSDRTGSNSPLHF. CDR3 DNA: TGTGCCAGCAGTGACCGGACAGGGTCCAATTCACCCCTCCACTTT.